The T cell receptor beta chain described here comes from a study of PD-1 blockade in classical Hodgkin lymphoma. This sample's time point: newly diagnosed, previously untreated cHL patient sample. Magnetic negative selection was used to purify CD8+ T cells from thawed PBMCs. The comparison group had newly diagnosed, previously untreated classical Hodgkin lymphoma. Sequencing used immunoSEQ multiplex PCR; TCRdb keeps in-frame clones, though not all of them. The sample yields some 15,000 clones, about 90% seen once. The CDR3 consists of 12 residues. Per the germline V gene, CDR1 is MGHRA and CDR2 is YSYEKL. V was trimmed by 3 bases and J by 6 bases, leaving 9 bases between them.

The TCR sequence derives from a human donor with classical Hodgkin lymphoma. This chain uses TRBV4-1 with TRBJ2-7; unclear D gene. Sequenced material: CD8+ T cells from blood. Here the CDR3 DNA reads TGCGCCAGCAGCCACGAAGGGTCCGAGCAGTACTTC. It translates to CASSHEGSEQYF.